The 30 T cell receptor beta chains presented below share a single source sample, sequenced in a study of T cell responses to AZD1222 COVID-19 vaccine. Method: immunoSEQ multiplex PCR; TCRdb's copy keeps in-frame clones and lacks some. The table includes 120,000 or so clones, about 87% detected once. Sequencing was performed on peripheral blood, taken on day 0 of AZD1222 vaccination. The receptor set was obtained from an adult in good health.

The chain uses TRBV30 and TRBJ1-5; TRBD1 matches 11 bases. This CDR3 is 15 amino acids long. V lost 4 bases, J lost 4 bases, and 6 bases stayed unmatched. Germline CDR1 GTSNPN, CDR2 SVGIG (reference sequence). DNA for the CDR3: TGTGCCTGGAACCCGGGACAGGGGGAAAATCAGCCCCAGCATTTT. Protein sequence: CAWNPGQGENQPQHF.

The V and J genes are TRBV7-2 and TRBJ2-2; D possibly corresponds to TRBD1 (6 bases). The CDR3 spans 14 residues. V dropped 5 bases and J dropped 3 bases, with 10 bases sitting between them. From germline, CDR1 is SGHTA and CDR2 FQGNSA. The DNA for the CDR3 is TGTGCCAGCAGCCGCGGACAGTACACCGGGGAGCTGTTTTTT. Amino acids: CASSRGQYTGELFF.

This clone was detected once. V and J are TRBV7-2 and TRBJ1-5; D is uncertain. The CDR3 runs to 13 residues. V dropped 1 base and J dropped 7 bases, with 8 bases sitting between them. In germline, CDR1 is SGHTA, CDR2 FQGNSA. The CDR3 loop reads CASSLEVEQPQHF. CDR3 DNA sequence: TGTGCCAGCAGCTTAGAGGTGGAACAGCCCCAGCATTTT.

The V gene is TRBV5-1, the J gene TRBJ1-2, with a possible D match to TRBD1 (6 bases). Trimming took off 4 bases at V and 10 bases at J, with 20 bases between the two ends. Germline loops: CDR1 SGHRS, CDR2 YFSETQ. The CDR3 loop spans 14 amino acids. CDR3: CASSPTGPLLNYTF. In nucleotides, the CDR3 is TGCGCCAGCAGCCCCACAGGGCCGCTGTTGAACTACACCTTC.

This rearrangement joins TRBV7-3 to TRBJ2-5; D is possibly TRBD2 (6 bases). CDR3 length equals 13 residues. CDR1 and CDR2 (germline): SGHTA, FQGTGA. V was shortened by 4 bases and J by 4 bases, with 10 bases between the two germline ends. The CDR3 DNA sequence: TGTGCCAGCAGCTCCCAGGGAGGAGAGACCCAGTACTTC. Amino acids: CASSSQGGETQYF. Full variable domain (outside the CDR3, taken from reference TRBV7-3 and TRBJ2-5): GAGVSQTPSNKVTEKGKYVELRCDPISGHTALYWYRQSLGQGPEFLIYFQGTGAADDSGLPNDRFFAVRPEGSVSTLKIQRTERGDSAVYLCASSSQGGETQYFGPGTRLLVL.

The V and J genes are TRBV18 and TRBJ1-2, with TRBD1 as a possible D gene (6 bases). The ends were cut back, 5 bases at V and 6 bases at J, with 16 bases in the middle. Germline loops: CDR1 KGHSH, CDR2 LQKENI. This CDR3 region has 14 residues. The CDR3 is CASSFDRKGDGYTF. CDR3 nucleotides: TGTGCCAGCTCATTTGACAGGAAAGGGGATGGCTACACCTTC.

The V gene is TRBV9, the J gene TRBJ1-6, with D uncertain. Germline values: CDR1 SGDLS, CDR2 YYNGEE. V shed 0 bases and J shed 9 bases, with 13 bases lying between them. The CDR3 contains 15 residues. DNA for the CDR3: TGTGCCAGCAGCGTAGAAGACGGATCTTTTTCACCCCTCCACTTT. Translation: CASSVEDGSFSPLHF.

V is TRBV29-1 and J is TRBJ2-5; tentative D call: TRBD1 (5 bases). Trimming removed 1 base from V and 3 bases from J, with 18 bases in between. CDR1 and CDR2 (germline): SQVTM, ANQGSEA. This CDR3 spans 16 amino acids. The CDR3 loop reads CSVEAQDTIPEETQYF. CDR3 DNA sequence: TGCAGCGTTGAAGCGCAGGACACGATCCCTGAAGAGACCCAGTACTTC.

The chain couples TRBV19 to TRBJ2-7; D may be TRBD2 (5 bases). The CDR3 runs 13 residues. V dropped 5 bases and J dropped 2 bases, with 10 bases sitting between them. Germline V gene sequence: CDR1 LNHDA, CDR2 SQIVND (reference sequence). The CDR3 spells CASSPGFPYEQYF. In DNA form, the CDR3 reads TGTGCCAGTAGTCCGGGGTTCCCCTACGAGCAGTACTTC.

V usage is TRBV5-1 and J usage is TRBJ1-2; TRBD1 aligns across 9 bases. This CDR3 has 15 residues. J lost 8 bases, V lost 0 bases, and 8 bases had no gene match. In germline, CDR1 is SGHRS, CDR2 YFSETQ. CDR3 in amino acids: CASSLGGGQGSGYTF. CDR3 coding DNA: TGCGCCAGCAGCTTGGGTGGGGGACAGGGAAGCGGCTACACCTTC.

J is TRBJ1-5 and V is TRBV18; TRBD1 might be the D (5 bases). V shed 2 bases and J shed 7 bases, with 15 bases lying between them. This CDR3 spans 15 amino acids. From germline, CDR1 is KGHSH and CDR2 LQKENI. CDR3 sequence: CASSPGVGDGQPQHF. CDR3 DNA: TGTGCCAGCTCACCAGGCGTAGGGGACGGACAGCCCCAGCATTTT. Full variable domain (outside the CDR3, taken from reference TRBV18 and TRBJ1-5): NAGVMQNPRHLVRRRGQEARLRCSPMKGHSHVYWYRQLPEEGLKFMVYLQKENIIDESGMPKERFSAEFPKEGPSILRIQQVVRGDSAAYFCASSPGVGDGQPQHFGDGTRLSIL.

The V call is TRBV18, the J call TRBJ1-6; no clear D gene. CDR1 is KGHSH and CDR2 is LQKENI in the germline V gene. The V end lost 6 bases, the J end lost 4 bases, and 4 bases lay between the germline ends. This CDR3 is built from 12 residues. DNA for the CDR3: TGTGCCAGCTCCTTGTATAATTCACCCCTCCACTTT. Amino acid sequence: CASSLYNSPLHF.

The chain joins TRBV4-2 to TRBJ1-1; TRBD1 might be the D (6 bases). This CDR3 contains 14 residues. Deletions cut 4 bases from V and 4 bases from J, with 13 bases between. Germline V lookup: CDR1 LGHNA, CDR2 YNFKEQ. CDR3 bases: TGTGCCAGCAGCCGCACGGCAGGGGCCACTGAAGCTTTCTTT. Amino acids: CASSRTAGATEAFF.

V and J are TRBV9 and TRBJ2-5, with a possible D match to TRBD1 (5 bases). The CDR3 sequence is 13 residues long. The germline V gene encodes CDR1 SGDLS and CDR2 YYNGEE. V lost 0 bases to trimming and J lost 3 bases, with 6 bases between them. In DNA, the CDR3 is TGTGCCAGCAGCGTAGGCAGGGAAGAGACCCAGTACTTC. This sequence encodes CASSVGREETQYF.

This chain uses TRBV10-3 with TRBJ1-6, with TRBD1 matching over 7 bases. The length of the CDR3 is 15 residues. Germline V CDR1 and CDR2: ENHRY, SYGVKD. Trimming removed 3 bases from V and 8 bases from J; junction bases left unmatched: 7. CDR3 in amino acids: CAISEQGTGDSPLHF. The CDR3 nucleotides are TGTGCCATCAGTGAACAGGGAACAGGGGATTCACCCCTCCACTTT.

This chain connects TRBV6-6 to TRBJ2-1; D is ambiguous. Trimming took off 4 bases at V and 0 bases at J, with 13 bases between the two ends. This CDR3 is built from 16 residues. Germline-derived CDR1 and CDR2 are MNHNY and SVGAGI (reference sequence). The CDR3 DNA is TGTGCCAGCAGTTCCGGCCCCCTTGGCTCCTACAATGAGCAGTTCTTC. Its translation is CASSSGPLGSYNEQFF.

The chain has TRBV28 and TRBJ1-5; D is undetermined. CDR3 size: 13 residues. From germline, CDR1 is MDHEN and CDR2 SYDVKM. V was trimmed by 4 bases and J by 3 bases, leaving 7 bases between them. CDR3 region: CASSWLINQPQHF. The CDR3 DNA reads TGTGCCAGCAGTTGGCTAATCAATCAGCCCCAGCATTTT.

The chain combines TRBV9 with TRBJ2-1; 14 nucleotides align to TRBD2. The germline V gene has CDR1 SGDLS and CDR2 YYNGEE. Trimming removed 4 bases from V and 2 bases from J; junction bases left unmatched: 5. The CDR3 is made up of 17 amino acids. The CDR3 sequence is CASSPGLAGGAYNEQFF. The CDR3 region has the DNA TGTGCCAGCAGCCCTGGACTAGCGGGAGGTGCCTACAATGAGCAGTTCTTC.

This chain uses TRBV5-1 with TRBJ2-1; 8 bases match TRBD2. Germline trimming cut 0 bases from V and 14 bases from J; bases unmatched to any gene: 7. Germline V lookup: CDR1 SGHRS, CDR2 YFSETQ. This CDR3 has 13 amino acids. For the CDR3, the DNA is TGCGCCAGCAGCTTGGAGCTAGCGGGTCCGAAGTTCTTC. Its translation is CASSLELAGPKFF.

The CDR3 DNA is TGTGCCAGCAGCTTTGTTCGGGACAGCTACAATGAGCAGTTCTTC. Translation: CASSFVRDSYNEQFF. The chain employs TRBV7-8 and TRBJ2-1, with 7 positions matching TRBD1. The ends lost 3 bases at V and 3 bases at J; junction bases unmatched: 5. The CDR3 totals 15 residues. Germline CDR1 reads SGHVS; CDR2 reads FQNEAQ.

This clone was counted once. The chain is built from TRBV30 and TRBJ2-1; a weak D match, TRBD1 (6 bases). Trimming pared 3 bases from V and 3 bases from J, leaving 9 bases between. This CDR3 has 13 amino acids. CDR1 and CDR2 from the germline V gene are GTSNPN and SVGIG (reference sequence). The CDR3 DNA reads as TGTGCCTGGAGGCAGGGGCTCTACAATGAGCAGTTCTTC. Translated, it gives CAWRQGLYNEQFF. The variable domain in full, completed from reference TRBV30 and TRBJ2-1, reads SQTIHQWPATLVQPVGSPLSLECTVEGTSNPNLYWYRQAAGRGLQLLFYSVGIGQISSEVPQNLSASRPQDRQFILSSKKLLLSDSGFYLCAWRQGLYNEQFFGPGTRLTVL.

This chain joins TRBV5-6 and TRBJ2-7; 13 bases map to TRBD2. Trimming removed 1 base from V and 1 base from J; junction bases left unmatched: 2. Germline V gene sequence: CDR1 SGHDT, CDR2 YYEEEE. CDR3 length: 16 amino acids. The CDR3 nucleotides are TGTGCCAGCAGCTTGCGGACTAGCGGGAGATCCTACGAGCAGTACTTC. It is translated as CASSLRTSGRSYEQYF.

The V gene is TRBV12-3 or TRBV12-4, the J gene TRBJ2-7; D not resolved. Trimming took 3 bases from V and 2 from J, leaving 8 bases between them. This CDR3 spans 13 amino acids. DNA for the CDR3: TGTGCCAGCAGTTTCCATGTCGCCTACGAGCAGTACTTC. This codes for CASSFHVAYEQYF.

This clone has more than one count but fewer than ten. This chain uses TRBV27 with TRBJ1-1; no definite D call. CDR1 MNHEY and CDR2 SMNVEV come from the germline V gene (reference sequence). V was shortened by 2 bases and J by 2 bases, with 21 bases between the two germline ends. The CDR3 covers 18 residues. CDR3 coding DNA: TGTGCCAGCAGTTTAATTGGTCCCGGCCCCATTGGCAACACTGAAGCTTTCTTT. It codes for CASSLIGPGPIGNTEAFF.

J is TRBJ2-1 and V is TRBV28; 11 nucleotides match TRBD2. V trimming: 6 bases; J trimming: 1 base; junction bases outside the gene matches: 5. This CDR3 is 16 amino acids long. From germline, CDR1 is MDHEN and CDR2 SYDVKM. The CDR3 here is CASRFPSGRSYNEQFF. The CDR3 region has the DNA TGTGCCAGCAGGTTCCCTAGCGGGAGGTCCTACAATGAGCAGTTCTTC.

The V call is TRBV2, the J call TRBJ2-5; D gene ambiguous. Trimming took off 1 base at V and 5 bases at J, with 5 bases between the two ends. CDR1 SNHLY and CDR2 FYNNEI come from the germline V gene. There are 12 residues in the CDR3. The CDR3 DNA follows: TGTGCCAGCAGTGAAGTCCGGGAGACCCAGTACTTC. Amino acid sequence: CASSEVRETQYF.

This chain uses TRBV27 with TRBJ2-1; D gene unclear. This CDR3 comprises 15 residues. Looked up from germline, CDR1 is MNHEY and CDR2 is SMNVEV (reference sequence). V gave up 6 bases and J gave up 0 bases, with 12 bases separating them. The CDR3 DNA reads TGTGCCAGCAGGGTGGATCACATCTCCTACAATGAGCAGTTCTTC. Residues: CASRVDHISYNEQFF.

The gene calls are TRBV21-1 and TRBJ1-5. TRBV21-1 is a pseudogene segment. CDR3 length: 17 residues. The CDR3 DNA reads TGTGCCAGCACCAAACGAGGCTCGGGGGAAGGCAATCAGCCCCAGCATTTT. Translated: CASTKRGSGEGNQPQHF.

The chain has TRBV5-1 and TRBJ1-2; D not resolved. CDR3 length: 14 residues. Germline CDR1 is SGHRS and CDR2 is YFSETQ. V was pared by 0 bases and J by 0 bases, with 6 bases between. This chain's CDR3 is CASSLAETNYGYTF. CDR3 nucleotides: TGCGCCAGCAGCTTGGCAGAGACTAACTATGGCTACACCTTC.

The chain carries TRBV19 and TRBJ2-3; D is undetermined. V was clipped by 6 bases and J by 0 bases, with 10 bases between them. The CDR3 has 14 amino acids. Germline-derived CDR1 and CDR2 are LNHDA and SQIVND (reference sequence). The CDR3 nucleotides are TGTGCCAGTAGAAAGGAAAGGAGCACAGATACGCAGTATTTT. Translated, it gives CASRKERSTDTQYF.